One and the same sample provided the 17 T cell receptor beta chains below, sequenced in a study of early T cells in non-severe SARS-CoV-2 infection. TCRdb ran MiXCR on the 5' RACE reads and lists one entry per CDR3 protein. Among roughly 45,000 distinct CDR3 sequences listed, 6.2% were seen once. Here the sequenced sample was whole blood, taken at baseline. These receptor sequences come from an adult who was a healthcare worker with PCR-confirmed SARS-CoV-2 infection or an uninfected control (not recorded which).

The chain links TRBV19 to TRBJ2-2, with TRBD2 matching 14 bases. The V gene end was trimmed by 8 bases and the J gene end by 7 bases; junction bases not matched to a gene: 6. CDR1 and CDR2 from the germline V gene are LNHDA and SQIVND (reference sequence). This CDR3 contains 15 residues. The CDR3 loop reads CASEGTSGSFGELFF. The DNA of the CDR3 is TGTGCCAGTGAGGGGACTAGCGGGAGCTTCGGGGAGCTGTTTTTT.

This rearrangement joins TRBV20-1 to TRBJ2-7; 7 nucleotides agree with TRBD2. V dropped 4 bases and J dropped 2; count of bases not matched to a gene: 11. The CDR3 extends over 15 amino acids. Germline V lookup: CDR1 DFQATT, CDR2 SNEGSKA (reference sequence). Written as DNA, the CDR3 is TGCAGTGCTAATCCGTCGACTAGCACAGCCTACGAGCAGTACTTC. Its translation: CSANPSTSTAYEQYF.

This clonotype was recorded many times. The CDR3 nucleotides read TGTGCCAGCAGCTTGGTCGTGACCCAGAACAATGAGCAGTTCTTC. Amino acid sequence: CASSLVVTQNNEQFF. The chain combines TRBV5-6 with TRBJ2-1; D gene uncertain. This CDR3 is built from 15 residues. V lost 0 bases, J lost 5 bases, and 12 bases lay in between. Germline assignment: CDR1 SGHDT and CDR2 YYEEEE. The full variable domain, in which reference TRBV5-6 and TRBJ2-1 provide the parts outside the CDR3, is DAGVTQSPTHLIKTRGQQVTLRCSPKSGHDTVSWYQQALGQGPQFIFQYYEEEERQRGNFPDRFSGHQFPNYSSELNVNALLLGDSALYLCASSLVVTQNNEQFFGPGTRLTVL.

The sample holds many counts of this clonotype. The chain links TRBV29-1 to TRBJ2-2, with D hard to call. With 4 bases removed from V and 3 bases from J, the gap between germline ends came to 3 bases. Germline CDR1 SQVTM, CDR2 ANQGSEA. The CDR3 has 11 amino acids. The CDR3 DNA sequence: TGCAGCGTTGGGCACACCGGGGAGCTGTTTTTT. This encodes CSVGHTGELFF.

This clonotype was counted at least ten times. The CDR3: CASSLFNNEQFF. CDR3 nucleotides: TGTGCCAGCAGCTTGTTTAACAATGAGCAGTTCTTC. The V and J genes are TRBV5-4 and TRBJ2-1; no clear D. CDR1 and CDR2 from the germline V gene are SGHNT and YYREEE (reference sequence). The CDR3 runs 12 residues. V was pared by 1 base and J by 5 bases, with 4 bases between.

Many counts were recorded for this clonotype. This chain uses TRBV6-6 with TRBJ2-7; 14 bases fit TRBD2. The CDR3 runs to 18 residues. V shed 6 bases and J 2 bases; nucleotides not matched to a gene: 12. The germline gives CDR1 MNHNY, CDR2 SVGAGI (reference sequence). The CDR3, as DNA: TGTGCCAGCAGGTCCTCCGGGACTAGCGGGAGACCAACCTACGAGCAGTACTTC. It codes for CASRSSGTSGRPTYEQYF.

This clonotype appeared many times. J is TRBJ2-1 and V is TRBV29-1, with unresolved D. The CDR3 totals 14 residues. Trimming shortened V by 4 bases and J by 10 bases, and 20 bases separated the two germline ends. Germline V gene data show CDR1 as SQVTM and CDR2 as ANQGSEA. CDR3 sequence: CSVGHKLQMGEQFF. The CDR3 coding sequence is TGCAGCGTTGGACACAAGCTTCAGATGGGGGAGCAGTTCTTC.

The sample holds a few counts of this clonotype. The chain employs TRBV19 and TRBJ2-7; possible D gene TRBD2, 6 bases. The CDR3 runs to 13 residues. With 4 bases removed from V and 2 bases from J, the gap between germline ends came to 9 bases. CDR1 and CDR2 from the germline V gene are LNHDA and SQIVND (reference sequence). This chain's CDR3 is CASSRRGPYEQYF. CDR3 nucleotides: TGTGCCAGTAGTAGGAGGGGTCCCTACGAGCAGTACTTC.

This clonotype came up many times. The chain couples TRBV5-1 to TRBJ1-1, with D maybe TRBD1 (5 bases). Per the germline V gene, CDR1 is SGHRS and CDR2 is YFSETQ. The CDR3 is made up of 13 amino acids. V lost 4 bases to trimming and J lost 11 bases, with 18 bases between them. The CDR3 nucleotides are TGCGCCAGCAGCGGTGGGACCGCCCGGTTCGCTTTCTTT. It codes for CASSGGTARFAFF.

This clonotype was seen many times. The rearrangement links TRBV12-3 or TRBV12-4 to TRBJ1-3; D remains ambiguous. The CDR3 is made up of 13 amino acids. V lost 4 bases and J 0 bases, leaving 4 bases between the germline ends. The CDR3 DNA is TGTGCCAGCAGTTACGGCTCTGGAAACACCATATATTTT. The encoded protein is CASSYGSGNTIYF.

Comments on this clonotype: This may stem from a read error, because a much larger clone lies one nucleotide away. This rearrangement joins TRBV20-1 to TRBJ2-2; 14 bases match TRBD2. The CDR3 runs 14 residues. CDR1 DFQATT and CDR2 SNEGSKA come from the germline V gene (reference sequence). The CDR3 spells CSARGLAGAGEPFF. In nucleotides, the CDR3 is TGCAGTGCAAGGGGACTAGCGGGAGCTGGGGAGCCGTTTTTT.

This clonotype appeared a few times. The chain has TRBV24-1 and TRBJ2-1; D perhaps matches TRBD1 (6 bases). V lost 2 bases to trimming and J lost 0 bases, with 13 bases between them. The germline V gene has CDR1 KGHDR and CDR2 SFDVKD. The CDR3 runs to 17 residues. The CDR3 nucleotides read TGTGCCACCAGTGATTCCTTGGACAGTAGCTCCTACAATGAGCAGTTCTTC. Translation: CATSDSLDSSSYNEQFF.

This chain connects TRBV28 to TRBJ1-3; D is ambiguous. V lost 2 bases to trimming and J lost 0 bases, with 14 bases between them. Germline CDR1 MDHEN, CDR2 SYDVKM. This CDR3 is 17 amino acids long. This CDR3 is CASSLPPGVGSGNTIYF. As DNA, the CDR3 is TGTGCCAGCAGTTTACCCCCCGGGGTGGGCTCTGGAAACACCATATATTTT. Combining the CDR3 with reference TRBV28 and TRBJ1-3 gives the whole variable domain DVKVTQSSRYLVKRTGEKVFLECVQDMDHENMFWYRQDPGLGLRLIYFSYDVKMKEKGDIPEGYSVSREKKERFSLILESASTNQTSMYLCASSLPPGVGSGNTIYFGEGSWLTVV.

This clonotype was picked up many times. V is TRBV20-1 and J is TRBJ1-1; D perhaps matches TRBD1 (6 bases). Germline-derived CDR1 and CDR2 are DFQATT and SNEGSKA (reference sequence). This CDR3 comprises 12 residues. V lost 4 bases, J lost 10 bases, and 16 bases lay in between. The CDR3 here is CSATDRSNGAFF. The DNA of the CDR3 is TGCAGTGCTACCGACAGGTCTAATGGAGCTTTCTTT.

This clonotype showed up many times. V usage is TRBV6-5 and J usage is TRBJ2-7; D could derive from TRBD1 or TRBD2 (5 bases each). V lost 4 bases to trimming and J lost 4 bases, with 11 bases between them. The CDR3 consists of 13 residues. CDR1 and CDR2 from the germline V gene are MNHEY and SVGAGI. For the CDR3, the DNA is TGTGCCAGCAGTTCTAGGGGAGTTTACGAGCAGTACTTC. Its translation: CASSSRGVYEQYF.

This chain joins TRBV7-3 and TRBJ2-2; D is uncertain. V lost 5 bases, J lost 4 bases, and 11 bases lay in between. The germline V gene encodes CDR1 SGHTA and CDR2 FQGTGA. The CDR3 is 14 amino acids. The CDR3 DNA follows: TGTGCCAGCAGCCACGGCCCTTTCACCGGGGAGCTGTTTTTT. Protein sequence: CASSHGPFTGELFF.

This sequence joins TRBV7-2 and TRBJ2-7; 11 bases agree with TRBD1. The CDR3 contains 14 residues. Unmatched junction bases numbered 4, after V lost 5 bases and J lost 4 bases. CDR1 and CDR2 (germline): SGHTA, FQGNSA. The CDR3: CASSPGTGGYEQYF. CDR3 nucleotide sequence: TGTGCCAGCAGCCCCGGGACAGGGGGGTACGAGCAGTACTTC.